A single sample gave rise to the 28 T cell receptor beta chains below, sequenced in a study of beta chain features in type 1 diabetes. Expressed TCRB transcripts got sequenced, as all isolated RNA was reverse transcribed. Clones were read by immunoSEQ multiplex PCR, and TCRdb kept only the in-frame ones, dropping some. The table has hundreds of thousands of clones, 25% to 35% seen once. The source material was naive CD4+ T cells from blood. The receptors here all came from a man younger than 35 in good health.

This clone was seen repeatedly, ten times or more. The chain combines TRBV14 with TRBJ2-1; TRBD1 matches at 7 bases. Germline CDR1 is SGHDN and CDR2 is FVKESK. This CDR3 has 13 amino acids. V trimming: 3 bases; J trimming: 10 bases; junction bases outside the gene matches: 6. The CDR3 loop reads CASSQSQGSEQFF. As DNA, the CDR3 is TGTGCCAGCAGCCAGTCACAGGGGAGCGAGCAGTTCTTC.

This clone was seen only a few times. The V gene is TRBV29-1, the J gene TRBJ2-5, with a weak D call TRBD1 (5 bases). CDR1 and CDR2 (germline): SQVTM, ANQGSEA. The CDR3 is 13 amino acids. V was clipped by 4 bases and J by 5 bases, with 14 bases between them. As DNA, the CDR3 is TGCAGCGTTGGAGAACGTAAGGGGGAGACCCAGTACTTC. This encodes CSVGERKGETQYF. Full variable domain (rest looked up from reference TRBV29-1 and TRBJ2-5): SAVISQKPSRDICQRGTSLTIQCQVDSQVTMMFWYRQQPGQSLTLIATANQGSEATYESGFVIDKFPISRPNLTFSTLTVSNMSPEDSSIYLCSVGERKGETQYFGPGTRLLVL.

The table lists this clone with a few counts. The CDR3 nucleotides read TGTGCCAGCAGCTTGTTGCTGGAGGAGCAGTTCTTC. Translated: CASSLLLEEQFF. V gene TRBV5-6 combines with J gene TRBJ2-1; D remains unclear. This CDR3 contains 12 residues. The ends were cut back, 1 base at V and 10 bases at J, with 9 bases in the middle. Germline lookup yields CDR1 SGHDT and CDR2 YYEEEE.

The V gene is TRBV9, the J gene TRBJ2-6, with D unresolved. The germline V and J ends were trimmed by 4 bases and 2 bases, with 10 bases remaining between them. CDR1 SGDLS and CDR2 YYNGEE come from the germline V gene. This CDR3 has 15 residues. The CDR3 spells CASSTRPTGANVLTF. For the CDR3, the DNA is TGTGCCAGCAGCACGAGACCTACTGGGGCCAACGTCCTGACTTTC. The entire variable domain, with the rest obtained from reference TRBV9 and TRBJ2-6, is as follows: DSGVTQTPKHLITATGQRVTLRCSPRSGDLSVYWYQQSLDQGLQFLIQYYNGEERAKGNILERFSAQQFPDLHSELNLSSLELGDSALYFCASSTRPTGANVLTFGAGSRLTVL.

The chain is built from TRBV7-8 and TRBJ2-1, with 9 bases aligning to TRBD2. The CDR3 consists of 16 residues. Trimming at V came to 5 bases and at J to 8 bases, leaving 13 bases not matched to a gene. Germline CDR1 reads SGHVS; CDR2 reads FQNEAQ. CDR3 region: CASSVSLREGRDEQFF. The CDR3 region has the DNA TGTGCCAGCAGCGTAAGTTTGCGGGAGGGCCGCGATGAGCAGTTCTTC.

This clone has more than one count but fewer than ten. V usage is TRBV25-1 and J usage is TRBJ1-2, with 8 bases that match TRBD1. The CDR3 sequence is 15 residues long. Germline loops: CDR1 MGHDK, CDR2 SYGVNS. J gave up 6 bases and V 4 bases, and 10 bases lay outside the gene matches. CDR3 residues: CASSVKWDRMDGYTF. The CDR3 DNA sequence: TGTGCCAGCAGTGTTAAGTGGGACAGGATGGATGGCTACACCTTC.

This clone has only a few counts. The J gene is TRBJ1-1, the V gene TRBV30, with TRBD1 as a possible D gene (6 bases). V was pared by 0 bases and J by 4 bases, with 12 bases between. Germline CDR1 GTSNPN, CDR2 SVGIG (reference sequence). The CDR3 has 14 residues. The CDR3 sequence is CAWSVQGRSTEAFF. The DNA of the CDR3 is TGTGCCTGGAGTGTACAGGGCCGGAGCACTGAAGCTTTCTTT.

The V and J genes are TRBV11-2 and TRBJ2-5; possible D gene TRBD1, 5 bases. V lost 0 bases and J lost 4, with 9 bases in between. Germline lookup yields CDR1 SGHAT and CDR2 FQNNGV. CDR3 length: 14 residues. The CDR3 spells CASSLERRAETQYF. DNA of the CDR3: TGTGCCAGCAGCTTAGAGCGCAGGGCAGAGACCCAGTACTTC.

The J gene is TRBJ2-3, the V gene TRBV9; 8 nucleotides align to TRBD1. The CDR3 loop spans 14 amino acids. CDR1 is SGDLS and CDR2 is YYNGEE in the germline V gene. Trimming cost V 4 bases and J 1 base; bases outside gene matches: 2. The CDR3 reads CASSLTGGTDTQYF. In DNA, the CDR3 is TGTGCCAGCAGCCTGACAGGGGGCACAGATACGCAGTATTTT.

This clone was found a few times. V gene TRBV30 combines with J gene TRBJ2-3, with D maybe TRBD2 (5 bases). Germline CDR1 and CDR2: GTSNPN and SVGIG (reference sequence). Trimming removed 1 base from V and 9 bases from J, with 20 bases in between. The CDR3 runs to 15 residues. Here the CDR3 reads CAWSDGALPSGTQYF. CDR3 nucleotide sequence: TGTGCCTGGAGTGACGGCGCCCTACCTTCGGGGACGCAGTATTTT.

This clone was seen a few times. This chain joins TRBV7-2 and TRBJ2-7; D is ambiguous. Germline V gene data show CDR1 as SGHTA and CDR2 as FQGNSA. Trimming stripped 3 bases from V and 7 bases from J, with 13 bases between. This CDR3 has 13 residues. The CDR3 sequence: CASSFQTRAEQYF. The CDR3 DNA sequence: TGTGCCAGCAGCTTCCAGACCCGGGCGGAGCAGTACTTC. Based on the CDR3 plus reference TRBV7-2 and TRBJ2-7, the full variable domain is GAGVSQSPSNKVTEKGKDVELRCDPISGHTALYWYRQSLGQGLEFLIYFQGNSAPDKSGLPSDRFSAERTGGSVSTLTIQRTQQEDSAVYLCASSFQTRAEQYFGPGTRLTVT.

In this sample, this clone turned up a few times. This rearrangement joins TRBV5-1 to TRBJ2-1, with 7 bases matching TRBD1. Germline V gene lookup returns CDR1 SGHRS and CDR2 YFSETQ. After removal of 5 bases from V and 5 bases from J, the junction contained 7 bases not matched to a gene. This CDR3 is built from 14 residues. The DNA for the CDR3 is TGCGCCAGCAGAATTGGGACAGCCAACAATGAGCAGTTCTTC. Amino acid sequence: CASRIGTANNEQFF.

This clone has a handful of counts. This chain links TRBV29-1 with TRBJ1-4, with 8 bases aligning to TRBD1. The length of the CDR3 is 12 residues. Germline V gene data show CDR1 as SQVTM and CDR2 as ANQGSEA. Trimming took 7 bases from V and 6 from J; bases not matched to a gene: 4. DNA of the CDR3: TGCAGCGCTGAGGGACAGGATGAAAAACTGTTTTTT. Its protein product is CSAEGQDEKLFF.

J is TRBJ2-7 and V is TRBV11-2; D may match TRBD1 or TRBD2 (5 bases each). The CDR3 consists of 15 residues. With 4 bases removed from V and 0 bases from J, the gap between germline ends came to 13 bases. Germline V CDR1 and CDR2: SGHAT, FQNNGV. The CDR3 region is CASSSYRDDSYEQYF. The CDR3, as DNA: TGTGCCAGCAGCTCATACCGGGACGACTCCTACGAGCAGTACTTC.

The gene calls are TRBV29-1 and TRBJ2-2, with D perhaps being TRBD1 or TRBD2 (6 bases each). V lost 7 bases and J 1 base, leaving 10 bases between the germline ends. CDR3 length: 13 amino acids. Looked up from germline, CDR1 is SQVTM and CDR2 is ANQGSEA. As DNA, the CDR3 is TGCAGCGGCCGGGGGCAGAACACCGGGGAGCTGTTTTTT. Translation: CSGRGQNTGELFF.

The chain is built from TRBV5-1 and TRBJ2-5; a weak D match, TRBD1 (6 bases). CDR1 is SGHRS and CDR2 is YFSETQ in the germline V gene. V lost 3 bases, J lost 5 bases, and 17 bases lay in between. The CDR3 sequence is 15 residues long. The CDR3 DNA sequence: TGCGCCAGCAGCTCACAGGGCGGTGGATACGAGACCCAGTACTTC. It codes for CASSSQGGGYETQYF.

The gene calls are TRBV18 and TRBJ2-1; D unclear. The germline V gene has CDR1 KGHSH and CDR2 LQKENI. The V end lost 2 bases, the J end lost 7 bases, and 6 bases lay between the germline ends. CDR3 length: 12 residues. CDR3 DNA: TGTGCCAGCTCACCAACCCTAAATGAGCAGTTCTTC. Protein sequence: CASSPTLNEQFF.

The J gene is TRBJ1-2, the V gene TRBV6-1; D remains ambiguous. This CDR3 is built from 13 residues. Trimming shortened V by 2 bases and J by 3 bases, and 7 bases separated the two germline ends. CDR1 MNHNS and CDR2 SASEGT come from the germline V gene. The CDR3 nucleotides read TGTGCCAGCAGTGAACTAGAGTACTATGGCTACACCTTC. This translates into CASSELEYYGYTF.

The chain employs TRBV10-3 and TRBJ2-7; 7 bases are shared with TRBD1. Losses at the gene ends were 5 bases for V and 2 bases for J; bases not matched to a gene: 6. The CDR3 loop spans 14 amino acids. CDR1 and CDR2 (germline): ENHRY, SYGVKD. The CDR3 bases are TGTGCCATCAGTCCTTCGGGACAGCCCTACGAGCAGTACTTC. Translated: CAISPSGQPYEQYF.

Only a few counts were recorded for this clone. V gene TRBV30 combines with J gene TRBJ2-3; TRBD1 might be the D (6 bases). The CDR3 is 13 amino acids. The germline V gene encodes CDR1 GTSNPN and CDR2 SVGIG (reference sequence). The V end was cut by 5 bases, the J end by 2 bases, with 11 bases between. The CDR3 is CAWVGQITDTQYF. As DNA, the CDR3 is TGTGCCTGGGTCGGACAGATCACAGATACGCAGTATTTT.

This clone was found a few times. J is TRBJ1-1 and V is TRBV2; D gene ambiguous. V lost 4 bases to trimming and J lost 2 bases, with 14 bases between them. The CDR3 spans 15 residues. Germline lookup yields CDR1 SNHLY and CDR2 FYNNEI. CDR3: CASSARTVQNTEAFF. Written as DNA, the CDR3 is TGTGCCAGCAGTGCCCGGACGGTCCAAAACACTGAAGCTTTCTTT. The full variable domain, its missing parts supplied by reference TRBV2 and TRBJ1-1, is EPEVTQTPSHQVTQMGQEVILRCVPISNHLYFYWYRQILGQKVEFLVSFYNNEISEKSEIFDDQFSVERPDGSNFTLKIRSTKLEDSAMYFCASSARTVQNTEAFFGQGTRLTVV.

This chain connects TRBV2 to TRBJ2-2; D is perhaps TRBD2 (5 bases). CDR3 length: 14 residues. Germline assignment: CDR1 SNHLY and CDR2 FYNNEI. Trimming removed 5 bases at V and 3 bases at J, with 10 bases between. CDR3 in DNA: TGTGCCAGCAGTCTGGAAGCGGACACCGGGGAGCTGTTTTTT. As protein: CASSLEADTGELFF. Full variable domain (rest looked up from reference TRBV2 and TRBJ2-2): EPEVTQTPSHQVTQMGQEVILRCVPISNHLYFYWYRQILGQKVEFLVSFYNNEISEKSEIFDDQFSVERPDGSNFTLKIRSTKLEDSAMYFCASSLEADTGELFFGEGSRLTVL.

This clone was counted only a few times. The CDR3 sequence: CASSPGTDSTDTQYF. Here the CDR3 DNA reads TGCGCCAGCAGCCCCGGGACTGATAGCACAGATACGCAGTATTTT. The chain recombines TRBV5-1 with TRBJ2-3, with D possibly TRBD2 on 6 matching bases. The CDR3 extends over 15 amino acids. Germline V gene lookup returns CDR1 SGHRS and CDR2 YFSETQ. V gave up 4 bases and J gave up 0 bases, with 12 bases separating them.

V gene TRBV5-1 combines with J gene TRBJ2-7, with D possibly TRBD1 on 5 matching bases. CDR3 length: 15 residues. CDR1 is SGHRS, CDR2 YFSETQ, per germline. With 0 bases removed from V and 4 bases from J, the gap between germline ends came to 14 bases. DNA for the CDR3: TGCGCCAGCAGCTTGGGGACAACCTTACGTTACGAGCAGTACTTC. It specifies CASSLGTTLRYEQYF.

The chain uses TRBV15 and TRBJ2-1; 13 bases line up with TRBD2. With V trimmed by 5 bases and J by 2 bases, 9 bases remained unmatched. The CDR3 consists of 18 residues. The germline CDR1 and CDR2 sequences are LNHNV and YYDKDF (reference sequence). The DNA for the CDR3 is TGTGCCACCAGCGCCCGACTAGCGGGAGGAGGAACCTACAATGAGCAGTTCTTC. Its protein product is CATSARLAGGGTYNEQFF.

The V call is TRBV19, the J call TRBJ2-3; D unresolved. V was trimmed by 10 bases and J by 4 bases, leaving 9 bases between them. Germline values: CDR1 LNHDA, CDR2 SQIVND (reference sequence). This CDR3 region has 11 residues. The CDR3 protein is CATSGADTQYF. CDR3 nucleotides: TGTGCCACCTCGGGCGCAGATACGCAGTATTTT.

This clone has more than one count but fewer than ten. The CDR3 sequence is CASSLKSSGSYNEQFF. The CDR3 coding sequence is TGTGCCAGCAGCTTGAAGTCTAGCGGGAGCTACAATGAGCAGTTCTTC. V is TRBV5-4 and J is TRBJ2-1, with TRBD2 matching over 10 bases. J gave up 3 bases and V 1 base, and 4 bases lay outside the gene matches. The CDR3 has 16 amino acids. Germline assignment: CDR1 SGHNT and CDR2 YYREEE (reference sequence).

V gene TRBV28 combines with J gene TRBJ2-6; 8 positions match TRBD2. The CDR3 consists of 15 residues. The ends lost 7 bases at V and 2 bases at J; junction bases unmatched: 4. Germline V gives CDR1 MDHEN, CDR2 SYDVKM. CDR3 in amino acids: CASTVAGTGANVLTF. The CDR3 DNA sequence: TGTGCCAGCACGGTAGCGGGGACTGGGGCCAACGTCCTGACTTTC.